This is a list of T cell receptor beta chains from one sample in a study of beta chain features in type 1 diabetes. TCRdb's table, derived via immunoSEQ multiplex PCR, lists solely in-frame clones and lacks some. The sample records under 450,000 clones, around 13% being singletons. Sequencing was carried out using naive CD4+ T cells from blood. All receptors come from a man aged 25 to 40 in good health. Both conserved end residues are part of each CDR3. The D gene is left open where the match is weak. Clone sizes are given selectively: once, few, many, or a class where the clone is expanded.

>few|TRBV6-5|TRBD1|TRBJ2-7
TGTGCCAGCAGCCGGGACAGGTACGAGCAGTACTTC
CASSRDRYEQYF
>many|TRBV29-1|-|TRBJ1-5
TGCAGCGTTCTGGGACAACCGAATCAGCCCCAGCATTTT
CSVLGQPNQPQHF
>-|TRBV5-4|-|TRBJ2-1
TGTGCCAGCAGGGGACGAAGGAGGGAATCAGCCTACAATGAGCAGTTCTTC
CASRGRRRESAYNEQFF
>-|TRBV19|-|TRBJ2-5
TGTGCCAGTAGTCCCGGGGGGACCCAGTACTTC
CASSPGGTQYF
>-|TRBV29-1|-|TRBJ1-3
TGCAGCGGGGCTGGAAACACCATATATTTT
CSGAGNTIYF
>-|TRBV30|-|TRBJ1-1
TGTGCCTGGAGTGTCGGGGAGAACACTGAAGCTTTCTTT
CAWSVGENTEAFF
>-|TRBV20-1|-|TRBJ2-1
TGCAGTGCCAGGGGCCCCAATGAGCAGTTCTTC
CSARGPNEQFF
>-|TRBV7-2|-|TRBJ2-1
TGTGCCAGCAGCTCTACCGGGACCGGACCACCAAATGAGCAGTTCTTC
CASSSTGTGPPNEQFF
>-|TRBV9|-|TRBJ2-7
TGTGCCAGCAGCGCCGCAGGGAGTTTTGGAGGGGTGGGCCACGAGCAGTACTTC
CASSAAGSFGGVGHEQYF
>many|TRBV30|TRBD2|TRBJ2-1
TGTGCCTGGAGCCCAGGACTAGCGGGAGACGATGAGCAGTTCTTC
CAWSPGLAGDDEQFF
>few|TRBV5-1|TRBD1|TRBJ1-2
TGCGCCAGCCGGACAGGGAACGGCTACACCTTC
CASRTGNGYTF
>few|TRBV7-9|-|TRBJ2-5
TGTGCCAGCAGCTTAGTCGGGCAGGGCCGGGGTCAGACCCAGTACTTC
CASSLVGQGRGQTQYF
>-|TRBV15|TRBD1|TRBJ1-2
TGTGCCACCAGCCGGAAGGGGGCTGGGGGCTACACCTTC
CATSRKGAGGYTF
>-|TRBV10-3|-|TRBJ1-5
TGTGCCATCAGTGACCCACCTAGGGGTCAGCCCCAGCATTTT
CAISDPPRGQPQHF
>-|TRBV11-2|-|TRBJ2-2
TGTGCCAGCACGTCTCGGGCAAGCGACGCGAACACCGGGGAGCTGTTTTTT
CASTSRASDANTGELFF
>-|TRBV7-2|TRBD2|TRBJ2-5
TGTGCCAGCAGCCCGAGGCGTGGTTTAGCGGGGGGCGGAGAGACCCAGTACTTC
CASSPRRGLAGGGETQYF
>-|TRBV10-3|-|TRBJ1-6
TGTGCCATCAGTGAGTCAGGGACACTAGGTTCACCCCTCCACTTT
CAISESGTLGSPLHF
>-|TRBV15|-|TRBJ1-1
TGTGCCACCAGCCCAAGACTAAAAACGGGCCCTGAAGCTTTCTTT
CATSPRLKTGPEAFF
>-|TRBV4-1|TRBD1|TRBJ2-3
TGCGCCAGCAGCCAACCGGGACAGGGCAGCCCAGATACGCAGTATTTT
CASSQPGQGSPDTQYF
>-|TRBV7-3|-|TRBJ2-3
TGTGCCAGCAGCAACCAAGGCACAGATACGCAGTATTTT
CASSNQGTDTQYF
>few|TRBV10-3|TRBD2|TRBJ2-3
TGTGCCATCAGTTCGGGGGGGACAGATACGCAGTATTTT
CAISSGGTDTQYF
>-|TRBV6-5|TRBD1|TRBJ1-4
TGTGCCAGCAGTTGGACCGGGACAGGAGAAGGGAAACTGTTTTTT
CASSWTGTGEGKLFF
>-|TRBV7-9|TRBD2|TRBJ2-5
TGTGCCAGCAGCCTGGTAAAAGGACTAGCGGGGCTTCAAGAGACCCAGTACTTC
CASSLVKGLAGLQETQYF
>many|TRBV5-1|-|TRBJ2-3
TGCGCCAGCAGCTTGAGGCGGGAAGATACGCAGTATTTT
CASSLRREDTQYF
>few|TRBV6-5|-|TRBJ1-5
TGTGCCAGCAGTTACTGGAGCAATCAGCCCCAGCATTTT
CASSYWSNQPQHF
>-|TRBV7-2|-|TRBJ2-5
TGTGCCAGCAGTCCGAGGACCGAAGAGACCCAGTACTTC
CASSPRTEETQYF
>-|TRBV19|-|TRBJ2-5
TGTGCCAGTACCCCTCGGACAGCATTACAAGAGACCCAGTACTTC
CASTPRTALQETQYF
>few|TRBV30|-|TRBJ1-3
TGTGCCTGGAGTCTGACCCCAGGAAACACCATATATTTT
CAWSLTPGNTIYF
>few|TRBV29-1|-|TRBJ1-2
TGCAGCGTCAAAGGGGTCTATGGCTACACCTTC
CSVKGVYGYTF
>-|TRBV9|-|TRBJ2-2
TGTGCCAGCAGCCTCTACCCGACCGGGGAGCTGTTTTTT
CASSLYPTGELFF
>-|TRBV29-1|-|TRBJ1-2
TGCAGCGTTGAAGAAAATGCAGGGCTTGGCTACACCTTC
CSVEENAGLGYTF
>-|TRBV7-9|-|TRBJ2-5
TGTGCCAGCAGCAGCAGAGCAGCCAGGGCACGGGAGACCCAGTACTTC
CASSSRAARARETQYF
>-|TRBV30|TRBD1|TRBJ1-2
TGTGCCTGGACCCACGGACAGGGAGGGACCTTC
CAWTHGQGGTF
>-|TRBV28|-|TRBJ1-1
TGTGCCAGCACCCACCAAGGGCGGGCTGGCGCTTTCTTT
CASTHQGRAGAFF
>-|TRBV2|-|TRBJ2-7
TGTGCCAGCTCTAACAGGAAGAGCTCCTACGAGCAGTACTTC
CASSNRKSSYEQYF
>few|TRBV2|-|TRBJ1-5
TGTGCCAGCAGTTATTATAGCAATCAGCCCCAGCATTTT
CASSYYSNQPQHF
>-|TRBV21-1|-|TRBJ2-5
TGTGCCAGCAGCAAAAGGGAAAGACAGGGGGTCCCGCAAGAGACCCAGTACTTC
CASSKRERQGVPQETQYF
>few|TRBV30|-|TRBJ2-4
TGTGCCTGGAGTGTAGAGAGTCTAAACATTCAGTACTTC
CAWSVESLNIQYF
>-|TRBV4-2|-|TRBJ2-1
TGTGCCAGCAGCCAAGACAGATCCTACAATGAGCAGTTCTTC
CASSQDRSYNEQFF
>few|TRBV10-3|-|TRBJ2-3
TGTGCCATCACACCGGGACGTAGCGGAGGGTCGGGCACAGATACGCAGTATTTT
CAITPGRSGGSGTDTQYF
>few|TRBV30|-|TRBJ1-2
TGTGCCTGGAGTGTATTCCCCTTGGGTGGCGCCTATGGCTACACCTTC
CAWSVFPLGGAYGYTF
>once|TRBV5-1|-|TRBJ2-2
TGCGCCAGCAGCGACTCAGGGAAGCTGTTTTTT
CASSDSGKLFF
>-|TRBV18|TRBD2|TRBJ2-5
TGTGCCAGCTCTTCGGGGGGAGAGACCCAGTACTTC
CASSSGGETQYF
>-|TRBV29-1|-|TRBJ2-7
TGCAGCGTTGCCCTATCCTTGAACTACGAGCAGTACTTC
CSVALSLNYEQYF
>few|TRBV7-2|TRBD2|TRBJ2-5
TGTGCCAGCGGGCCGGGACTAGCGGGAGAGACCCAGTACTTC
CASGPGLAGETQYF